The sequence of this T cell receptor beta chain was determined in a study of CD8 T cells in ankylosing spondylitis. General study findings and limits: A motif in TCR beta, a set of seven to nine highly homologous variants, appeared characteristic of ankylosing spondylitis blood. Researchers reportedly found disease-linked clones significantly enriched in matched ankylosing spondylitis synovial fluid. Disease-associated clones were CD8+ and fairly uncommon in peripheral blood.

The TCR beta libraries were generated through quantitative 5'-RACE incorporating molecular barcodes. TCRdb independently ran MiXCR on the 5' RACE reads; one entry per CDR3 protein. This sample yields 200,000 or so distinct CDR3 sequences, of which approximately 13% are seen a single time; approximately 11% belongs to the top ten. This clonotype was observed at least ten times. Its antigen is still unknown. The CDR3 totals 13 residues. Germline values: CDR1 SNHLY, CDR2 FYNNEI. Trimming shortened V by 5 bases and J by 3 bases, and 9 bases separated the two germline ends. This TCR derives from a female donor with ankylosing spondylitis or in good health (not recorded which). Sequencing was done on a sample of blood, either unsorted or a sorted T cell fraction (not recorded which). The chain combines TRBV2 with TRBJ2-3; a weak D match, TRBD2 (6 bases). CDR3 sequence: CASSRRETDTQYF. In nucleotides, the CDR3 is TGTGCCAGCAGTCGGCGGGAAACAGATACGCAGTATTTT.